This TCR beta chain comes out of a study of cytomegalovirus exposure and HLA in healthy donors. Method: immunoSEQ multiplex PCR; TCRdb's copy keeps in-frame clones and lacks some. The sample records 90,000 to 130,000 clones, 88% being singletons. Points from the study as a whole: Investigators reported around 150 TCR beta chains as tied to cytomegalovirus. Three of the chains that were CMV-associated were confirmed in vitro to be specific for CMV antigens.

This clone was seen once. Its target is unknown. Sequenced sample: PBMCs. This sequence originates from a woman in her thirties in good health and CMV-seropositive.

CDR3 coding DNA: TGTGCCAGCAGCCAAGAGGGGGCGAACACTGAAGCTTTCTTT. It encodes CASSQEGANTEAFF. This rearrangement joins TRBV4-2 to TRBJ1-1; D perhaps matches TRBD1 (6 bases). CDR1 is LGHNA, CDR2 YNFKEQ, per germline. There are 14 residues in the CDR3. Trimming left V 0 bases short and J 1 base short, with 6 bases between.